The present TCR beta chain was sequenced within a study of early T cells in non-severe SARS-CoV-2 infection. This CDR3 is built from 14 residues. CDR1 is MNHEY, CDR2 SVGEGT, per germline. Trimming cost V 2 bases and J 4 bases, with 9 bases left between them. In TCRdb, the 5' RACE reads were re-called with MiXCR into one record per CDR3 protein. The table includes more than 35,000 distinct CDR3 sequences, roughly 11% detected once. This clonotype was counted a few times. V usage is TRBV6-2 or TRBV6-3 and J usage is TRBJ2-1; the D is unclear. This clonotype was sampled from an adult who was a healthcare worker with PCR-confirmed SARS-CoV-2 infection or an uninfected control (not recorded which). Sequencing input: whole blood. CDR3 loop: CASSYRATYNEQFF. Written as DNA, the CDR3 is TGTGCCAGCAGTTACAGGGCCACATACAATGAGCAGTTCTTC.